This T cell receptor (beta chain) emerged from a study of identical twins. Germline-derived CDR1 and CDR2 are SQVTM and ANQGSEA. The CDR3 is 12 amino acids. Trimming removed 4 bases at V and 11 bases at J, with 17 bases between. This clonotype was picked up a small number of times. Its antigen is currently unknown. Whole-study results and caveats: Twin-shared out-of-frame alpha sequences showed excess low generation probability.

A single record per CDR3 protein comes from TCRdb applying MiXCR to the 5' RACE reads. The sample yields under 1 million distinct CDR3 sequences, about 12% seen once. The same specimen was also included in a second study, on yellow fever vaccine responses in identical twins.

The sample consisted of PBMCs. The source is a woman younger than 35 in good health. The chain is built from TRBV29-1 and TRBJ1-1, with no clear D. The CDR3 loop reads CSVGLGRNWAFF. For the CDR3, the DNA is TGCAGCGTTGGGCTCGGGAGGAATTGGGCTTTCTTT.